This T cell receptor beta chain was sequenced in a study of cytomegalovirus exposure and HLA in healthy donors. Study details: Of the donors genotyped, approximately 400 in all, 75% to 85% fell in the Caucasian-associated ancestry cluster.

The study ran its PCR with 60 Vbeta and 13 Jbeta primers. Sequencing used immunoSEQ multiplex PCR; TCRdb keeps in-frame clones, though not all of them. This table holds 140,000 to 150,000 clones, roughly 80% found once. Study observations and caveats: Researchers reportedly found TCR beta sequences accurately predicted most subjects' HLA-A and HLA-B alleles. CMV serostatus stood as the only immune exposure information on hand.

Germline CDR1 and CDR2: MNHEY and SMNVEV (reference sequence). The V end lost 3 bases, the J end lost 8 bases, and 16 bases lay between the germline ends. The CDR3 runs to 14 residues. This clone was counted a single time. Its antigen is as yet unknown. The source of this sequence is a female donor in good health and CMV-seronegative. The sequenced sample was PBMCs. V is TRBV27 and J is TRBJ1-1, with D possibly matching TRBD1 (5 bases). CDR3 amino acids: CASSFGGPGSEAFF. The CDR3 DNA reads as TGTGCCAGCAGTTTCGGGGGTCCCGGGAGCGAAGCTTTCTTT.